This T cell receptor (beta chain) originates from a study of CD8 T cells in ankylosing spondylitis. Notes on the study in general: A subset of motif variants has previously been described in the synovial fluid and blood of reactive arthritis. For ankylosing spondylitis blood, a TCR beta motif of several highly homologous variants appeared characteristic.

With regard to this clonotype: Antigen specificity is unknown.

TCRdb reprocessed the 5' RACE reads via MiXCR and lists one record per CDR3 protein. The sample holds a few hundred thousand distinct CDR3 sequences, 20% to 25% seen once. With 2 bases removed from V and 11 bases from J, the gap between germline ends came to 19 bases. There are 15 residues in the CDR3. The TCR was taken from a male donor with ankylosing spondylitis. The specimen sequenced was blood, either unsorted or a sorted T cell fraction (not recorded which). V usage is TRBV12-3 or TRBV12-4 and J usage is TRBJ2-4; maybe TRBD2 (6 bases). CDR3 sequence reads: CASSLPYRGGAFQYF. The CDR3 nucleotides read TGTGCCAGCAGTTTACCTTATCGGGGCGGGGCGTTTCAGTACTTC.